The 7 T cell receptor beta chains below were found in one sample sequenced in a study of regulatory T cells in long-lasting Graves disease. CDR3-region Arm-PCR and iRepertoire HTBI primers produced the TCR beta libraries. MiXCR, applied by TCRdb to the multiplex PCR reads, yields one record per CDR3 protein. Seen here are about 560,000 distinct CDR3 sequences, about 16% observed once, and the top ten hold more than 10%. The time point here: newly diagnosed GD, antithyroid drugs for less than 3 months. Generation of the TCR library employed RNA extracted from PBMCs. The sample was also linked to a second study, of T cells in Graves' hyperthyroidism and ophthalmopathy.

The sequencing used peripheral blood mononuclear cells (PBMCs), collected at new diagnosis, from a patient treated with antithyroid drugs. The receptor source for this set is a man aged 18-30 years with Graves disease.

Many counts were recorded for this clonotype. This chain uses TRBV2 with TRBJ2-2; possibly TRBD1 for D (5 bases). Trimming cost V 8 bases and J 7 bases, with 11 bases left between them. Germline V gene data show CDR1 as SNHLY and CDR2 as FYNNEI. The CDR3 is 12 residues long. Written as DNA, the CDR3 is TGTGCCAGCGGGGCCGAAGGCGGGGAGCTGTTTTTT. Amino acids: CASGAEGGELFF.

In regard to this clonotype: A much larger clone lies one base from this, so it may be a read error. The chain joins TRBV20-1 to TRBJ2-2, with D perhaps given as TRBD1 or TRBD2 (7 bases each). The germline V gene encodes CDR1 DFQATT and CDR2 SNEGSKA (reference sequence). The CDR3 runs to 16 residues. CDR3 coding DNA: TGCAGTGCTGGAGATTTCGGGGAGGGGGCCACCGGGGAGCTGTTTTTT. It specifies CSAGDFGEGATGELFF.

The sample holds many counts of this clonotype. The chain combines TRBV5-1 with TRBJ1-1, with TRBD1 matching 10 bases. V gave up 0 bases and J gave up 0 bases; unmatched junction bases: 2. This CDR3 is 16 amino acids long. The germline V gene has CDR1 SGHRS and CDR2 YFSETQ. The CDR3 coding sequence is TGCGCCAGCAGCTTGGAGGGACAGGGGCTGAACACTGAAGCTTTCTTT. This codes for CASSLEGQGLNTEAFF.

The CDR3 reads CASSLAGTDAGELFF. The CDR3 DNA is TGCGCCAGCAGCTTGGCCGGGACAGATGCCGGGGAGCTGTTTTTT. The chain is built from TRBV5-1 and TRBJ2-2; 7 bases are a match to TRBD1. Trimming at V came to 0 bases and at J to 6 bases, leaving 5 bases not matched to a gene. Germline CDR1 reads SGHRS; CDR2 reads YFSETQ. The CDR3 runs 15 residues.

The table lists this clonotype with a few counts. The chain couples TRBV9 to TRBJ2-1; perhaps TRBD1 as D (5 bases). This CDR3 contains 15 residues. CDR1 and CDR2 (germline): SGDLS, YYNGEE. V lost 0 bases to trimming and J lost 7 bases, with 14 bases between them. The CDR3 spells CASSVEGSVVNEQFF. The DNA of the CDR3 is TGTGCCAGCAGCGTAGAGGGGTCAGTTGTGAATGAGCAGTTCTTC.

This clonotype was recorded many times. V and J are TRBV13 and TRBJ2-5, with unresolved D. This CDR3 region has 14 residues. The germline CDR1 and CDR2 sequences are PRHDT and FYEKMQ (reference sequence). Trimming left V 1 base short and J 1 base short, with 7 bases between. CDR3 amino acids: CASSLASAQETQYF. The CDR3 DNA is TGTGCCAGCAGCTTAGCGTCGGCCCAAGAGACCCAGTACTTC.

This clonotype was found many times. This rearrangement joins TRBV30 to TRBJ1-2; TRBD1 matches 10 bases. The CDR3 has 13 amino acids. Germline V gene lookup returns CDR1 GTSNPN and CDR2 SVGIG (reference sequence). Trimming removed 7 bases from V and 4 bases from J; junction bases left unmatched: 6. The CDR3 reads CALGTGAFYGYTF. Here the CDR3 DNA reads TGTGCCTTGGGGACAGGGGCCTTCTATGGCTACACCTTC.